These 24 T cell receptor beta chains share one sample of origin, sequenced in a study of OX40 agonist ivuxolimab in advanced cancers. Only in-frame clones appear in the TCRdb table, and some are missing; sequencing was by immunoSEQ multiplex PCR. This sample has around 92,000 clones, with around 94% found just once. Sequencing used CD4+ or CD8+ T cells sorted from blood, obtained in a trial of the OX40 agonist ivuxolimab. Source of these receptors: an adult with an advanced solid tumor such as melanoma, head and neck, liver or kidney cancer.

Here the CDR3 DNA reads TGTGCCAGTAGCTTGGGGGGGTCTGGGGCCAACGTCCTGACTTTC. Its protein is CASSLGGSGANVLTF. The chain employs TRBV19 and TRBJ2-6, with 7 positions matching TRBD2. Trimming removed 6 bases from V and 1 base from J; junction bases left unmatched: 3. The length of the CDR3 is 15 residues. CDR1 and CDR2 (germline): LNHDA, SQIVND (reference sequence). Full variable domain (outside the CDR3, taken from reference TRBV19 and TRBJ2-6): DGGITQSPKYLFRKEGQNVTLSCEQNLNHDAMYWYRQDPGQGLRLIYYSQIVNDFQKGDIAEGYSVSREKKESFPLTVTSAQKNPTAFYLCASSLGGSGANVLTFGAGSRLTVL.

The gene calls are TRBV28 and TRBJ2-1; 7 bases are a match to TRBD1. V shed 7 bases and J 4 bases; nucleotides not matched to a gene: 7. Looked up from germline, CDR1 is MDHEN and CDR2 is SYDVKM. This CDR3 has 14 residues. This CDR3 reads CASTPGQPYNEQFF. The CDR3 nucleotides are TGTGCCAGCACGCCGGGACAGCCTTACAATGAGCAGTTCTTC.

The chain couples TRBV5-1 to TRBJ2-2, with D unresolved. This CDR3 is 15 amino acids long. Germline assignment: CDR1 SGHRS and CDR2 YFSETQ. The V end was cut by 5 bases, the J end by 0 bases, with 11 bases between. The CDR3 is CASRVAAANTGELFF. The CDR3 DNA follows: TGCGCCAGCAGGGTGGCTGCCGCGAACACCGGGGAGCTGTTTTTT.

The rearrangement joins TRBV9 to TRBJ2-3; TRBD2 matches 10 bases. The CDR3 has 16 residues. V dropped 4 bases and J dropped 1; count of bases not matched to a gene: 6. In germline, CDR1 is SGDLS, CDR2 YYNGEE. The CDR3 bases are TGTGCCAGCAGCCCAACGAGCGGGGGGGGCACAGATACGCAGTATTTT. It translates to CASSPTSGGGTDTQYF.

The rearrangement joins TRBV27 to TRBJ2-2, with D perhaps matching TRBD2 (5 bases). This CDR3 is 17 amino acids long. V dropped 3 bases and J dropped 0 bases, with 14 bases sitting between them. CDR1 MNHEY and CDR2 SMNVEV come from the germline V gene (reference sequence). CDR3 bases: TGTGCCAGCAGTTTGGTCGGCACGGGGACGAACACCGGGGAGCTGTTTTTT. Protein: CASSLVGTGTNTGELFF.

This chain links TRBV12-5 with TRBJ1-1; TRBD1 might be the D (6 bases). Between the trimmed V and J ends, which lost 1 base and 1 base, there was a span of 25 bases. Germline V gives CDR1 LGHNT, CDR2 FRNRAP. The CDR3 is 20 amino acids. In DNA form, the CDR3 reads TGTGCTAGTGGTTTGGGGAGGCCTGGGTCGCGGGGGCGGCGGAACACTGAAGCTTTCTTT. Translation gives CASGLGRPGSRGRRNTEAFF.

This sequence joins TRBV2 and TRBJ1-6; weak D call: TRBD1 (6 bases). CDR3 length equals 13 residues. From germline, CDR1 is SNHLY and CDR2 FYNNEI. Trimming removed 6 bases at V and 10 bases at J, with 13 bases between. The CDR3 reads CASRRAGESPLHF. The CDR3 bases are TGTGCCAGCAGGAGGGCAGGGGAATCACCCCTCCACTTT.

V is TRBV6-5 and J is TRBJ2-7; a possible D gene is TRBD2 (5 bases). The CDR3 covers 11 residues. CDR1 is MNHEY and CDR2 is SVGAGI in the germline V gene. Trimming pared 8 bases from V and 4 bases from J, leaving 9 bases between. The CDR3 sequence: CASRAGYEQYF. The CDR3 nucleotides read TGTGCCAGCCGGGCGGGTTACGAGCAGTACTTC.

The V and J genes are TRBV7-2 and TRBJ2-5; TRBD2 agrees at 10 bases. The V and J ends lost 6 bases and 5 bases, in that order; junction bases with no gene match: 9. The CDR3 consists of 15 residues. The V gene's germline CDR1 is SGHTA and CDR2 FQGNSA. CDR3 residues: CASSIAGGPLETQYF. The CDR3 region has the DNA TGTGCCAGCAGTATAGCGGGGGGTCCCCTGGAGACCCAGTACTTC.

This clone was detected once. The chain employs TRBV7-8 and TRBJ2-4; no clear D. V was shortened by 5 bases and J by 7 bases, with 9 bases between the two germline ends. Germline CDR1 reads SGHVS; CDR2 reads FQNEAQ. CDR3 size: 12 residues. DNA for the CDR3: TGTGCCAGCAGCCCCGGTGGGAACATTCAGTACTTC. It is translated as CASSPGGNIQYF.

This rearrangement joins TRBV12-5 to TRBJ2-7; D remains unclear. The CDR3 loop spans 14 amino acids. Trimming cost V 3 bases and J 2 bases, with 11 bases left between them. Germline CDR1 and CDR2: LGHNT and FRNRAP. CDR3 DNA: TGTGCTAGTGGTTTAGGGCGGAAAACCTACGAGCAGTACTTC. As protein: CASGLGRKTYEQYF.

This clone was seen a handful of times. The chain links TRBV25-1 to TRBJ1-4; D ambiguous. The germline gives CDR1 MGHDK, CDR2 SYGVNS. There are 11 residues in the CDR3. With 4 bases removed from V and 7 bases from J, the gap between germline ends came to 4 bases. CDR3 DNA sequence: TGTGCCAGCAGTGTTAGTGAAAAACTGTTTTTT. Its protein is CASSVSEKLFF.

This chain joins TRBV5-1 and TRBJ1-2; D uncertain. V lost 4 bases and J 4 bases, leaving 14 bases between the germline ends. CDR3 size: 14 residues. The germline CDR1 and CDR2 sequences are SGHRS and YFSETQ. The CDR3 DNA follows: TGCGCCAGCAGCAATGACAAGGGCACCTATGGCTACACCTTC. It translates to CASSNDKGTYGYTF.

This chain joins TRBV7-2 and TRBJ2-3; 8 bases are shared with TRBD2. CDR1 is SGHTA, CDR2 FQGNSA, per germline. The ends lost 7 bases at V and 2 bases at J; junction bases unmatched: 5. The CDR3 contains 14 residues. The DNA of the CDR3 is TGTGCCAGCACGACTAGCGCCATCACAGATACGCAGTATTTT. Protein sequence: CASTTSAITDTQYF.

The chain couples TRBV4-3 to TRBJ1-1, with 7 bases that match TRBD1. This CDR3 is built from 15 residues. The V gene's germline CDR1 is LGHNA and CDR2 YSLEER. V was pared by 0 bases and J by 11 bases, with 12 bases of the junction left unmatched. The CDR3 loop reads CASSQDPWQGVRAFF. The CDR3 nucleotides are TGCGCCAGCAGCCAAGATCCTTGGCAGGGGGTGAGGGCTTTCTTT.

The chain employs TRBV6-5 and TRBJ1-1; D uncertain. The V end was cut by 5 bases, the J end by 0 bases, with 7 bases between. From germline, CDR1 is MNHEY and CDR2 SVGAGI. The CDR3 consists of 13 residues. CDR3 sequence reads: CASSGRVNTEAFF. CDR3 in DNA: TGTGCCAGCAGTGGAAGGGTGAACACTGAAGCTTTCTTT.

The chain joins TRBV18 to TRBJ2-7, with 13 bases aligning to TRBD2. The CDR3 has 16 residues. CDR1 and CDR2 (germline): KGHSH, LQKENI. Trimming at V came to 3 bases and at J to 7 bases, leaving 9 bases not matched to a gene. CDR3 residues: CASSPGLAGPLIEQYF. In DNA, the CDR3 is TGTGCCAGCTCACCGGGACTAGCGGGACCTCTAATAGAGCAGTACTTC.

The J gene is TRBJ1-1, the V gene TRBV28; D is uncertain. Germline CDR1 reads MDHEN; CDR2 reads SYDVKM. This CDR3 region has 14 residues. V lost 4 bases, J lost 12 bases, and 21 bases lay in between. In nucleotides, the CDR3 is TGTGCCAGCAGTTCCCCGGTGGACGCACCTGGTCCTTTCTTT. Translation gives CASSSPVDAPGPFF.

The chain joins TRBV10-1 to TRBJ1-1; no reliable D call. The germline gives CDR1 WNHNN, CDR2 SYGVQD (reference sequence). With 2 bases removed from V and 1 base from J, the gap between germline ends came to 5 bases. The CDR3 is 13 residues long. CDR3 loop: CASSERGNTEAFF. The CDR3 DNA follows: TGCGCCAGCAGTGAGCGCGGGAACACTGAAGCTTTCTTT.

The table lists this clone with a count of one. The V call is TRBV19, the J call TRBJ1-4; D is ambiguous. The V gene lost 5 bases and the J gene lost 7 bases, with 14 bases spanning the gap. This CDR3 is built from 14 residues. Germline CDR1 is LNHDA and CDR2 is SQIVND (reference sequence). The CDR3 sequence: CASSEQRQSEKLFF. The CDR3 DNA is TGTGCCAGTAGTGAACAGCGGCAATCTGAAAAACTGTTTTTT.

The table lists this clone with a count of one. This sequence joins TRBV18 and TRBJ2-1; 7 nucleotides match TRBD2. V shed 6 bases and J 4 bases; nucleotides not matched to a gene: 9. The CDR3 contains 15 residues. Germline assignment: CDR1 KGHSH and CDR2 LQKENI. CDR3 in amino acids: CASSPGLAEYNEQFF. Written as DNA, the CDR3 is TGTGCCAGCTCCCCCGGGCTAGCGGAGTACAATGAGCAGTTCTTC. Looking up the rest from reference TRBV18 and TRBJ2-1 gives the full variable domain: NAGVMQNPRHLVRRRGQEARLRCSPMKGHSHVYWYRQLPEEGLKFMVYLQKENIIDESGMPKERFSAEFPKEGPSILRIQQVVRGDSAAYFCASSPGLAEYNEQFFGPGTRLTVL.

This clone has a handful of counts. This chain links TRBV19 with TRBJ2-7, with TRBD1 identical over 7 bases. V lost 6 bases to trimming and J lost 3 bases; unmatched junction nucleotides: 8. The germline V gene encodes CDR1 LNHDA and CDR2 SQIVND (reference sequence). The CDR3 extends over 14 amino acids. CDR3 bases: TGTGCCAGTAGGGACAGGTCAGGGAGCTACGAGCAGTACTTC. Protein sequence: CASRDRSGSYEQYF.

Only one count was recorded for this clone. J is TRBJ1-2 and V is TRBV28; D call uncertain. Trimming removed 6 bases from V and 4 bases from J, with 21 bases in between. The CDR3 spans 16 residues. Germline CDR1 and CDR2: MDHEN and SYDVKM. DNA of the CDR3: TGTGCCAGCAGCACCACCTCAGTTGGTTACTCCTATGGCTACACCTTC. Its protein is CASSTTSVGYSYGYTF.

The chain is built from TRBV5-4 and TRBJ2-7, with a possible D match to TRBD2 (6 bases). The CDR3 has 13 amino acids. V lost 4 bases to trimming and J lost 0 bases, with 8 bases between them. Germline V gene data show CDR1 as SGHNT and CDR2 as YYREEE (reference sequence). The CDR3 sequence: CASSDGSSYEQYF. CDR3 coding DNA: TGTGCCAGCAGCGACGGGAGCTCCTACGAGCAGTACTTC.